This entry lists 10 T cell receptor beta chains sequenced from one sample in a study of blood T cells in healthy people across ages. Primers used in a second PCR of roughly 7 to 12 cycles were a sample-barcoded 5' primer and a J-beta primer mix. TCRdb itself ran the 5' RACE reads through MiXCR, one entry per CDR3 protein. This sample has fewer than 900,000 distinct CDR3 sequences, with 35% to 40% found just once. Material: blood. These receptors were obtained from a man younger than 35 in good health.

The genes are TRBV30 and TRBJ2-5; D is ambiguous. The CDR3 is 12 residues long. V dropped 4 bases and J dropped 7 bases, with 13 bases sitting between them. From germline, CDR1 is GTSNPN and CDR2 SVGIG (reference sequence). The CDR3 loop reads CAWNTDVGTQYF. The CDR3 nucleotides read TGTGCCTGGAATACAGATGTTGGGACCCAGTACTTC.

This chain uses TRBV6-1 with TRBJ2-1; possibly TRBD1 for D (6 bases). This CDR3 comprises 14 residues. V gave up 7 bases and J gave up 1 base, with 11 bases separating them. From germline, CDR1 is MNHNS and CDR2 SASEGT. The CDR3 here is CASNRVGSYNEQFF. The CDR3 nucleotides read TGTGCCAGCAACAGGGTCGGATCCTACAATGAGCAGTTCTTC.

This clonotype came up a few times. This may stem from a read error, because a much larger clone lies one nucleotide away. The genes are TRBV4-3 and TRBJ2-1; D is uncertain. TRBJ2-7 explains the end of the DNA better; the J call may be wrong. Germline CDR1 is LGHNA and CDR2 is YSLEER. This CDR3 is built from 15 residues. The CDR3 loop is CASSPQVSSYNEQYF. Here the CDR3 DNA reads TGCGCCAGCAGCCCCCAGGTTAGCTCCTACAATGAGCAGTACTTC.

The sample holds many counts of this clonotype. The chain combines TRBV20-1 with TRBJ2-4, with D perhaps matching TRBD1 or TRBD2 (6 bases each). The germline V gene encodes CDR1 DFQATT and CDR2 SNEGSKA (reference sequence). The CDR3 covers 15 residues. The V and J ends lost 0 bases and 10 bases respectively, with 19 bases between them. The DNA for the CDR3 is TGCAGTGCTAGAGACGGGATTGGGGGGCTGGTGATTCAGTACTTC. This translates into CSARDGIGGLVIQYF.

This clonotype has only a few counts. The V and J genes are TRBV12-3 or TRBV12-4 and TRBJ2-1, with D hard to call. With the DNA end fitting TRBJ2-7 better, the J assignment may be wrong. The CDR3 covers 13 residues. The CDR3 loop is CATDHRSYNEQYF. In DNA, the CDR3 is TGTGCCACCGACCACCGCTCCTACAATGAGCAGTACTTC.

Of note for this clonotype: One base away lies a much larger clone, so this may be a sequencing read error. The genes are TRBV12-3 or TRBV12-4 and TRBJ2-1; 7 nucleotides line up with TRBD1. The CDR3 spans 18 residues. V dropped 2 bases and J dropped 13; count of bases not matched to a gene: 23. This chain's CDR3 is CASSLSRSRTGRRETQFF. DNA of the CDR3: TGTGCCAGCAGTTTATCAAGGTCCCGGACAGGCCGGCGAGAGACCCAGTTCTTC.

The chain links TRBV3-1 to TRBJ2-5; TRBD2 might be the D (6 bases). The CDR3 consists of 18 residues. V shed 4 bases and J shed 0 bases, with 21 bases lying between them. The germline gives CDR1 LGHDT, CDR2 YNNKEL (reference sequence). The CDR3 DNA reads as TGTGCCAGCAGCCCGCGGGAACGAGGACCGATGTACCAAGAGACCCAGTACTTC. It codes for CASSPRERGPMYQETQYF.

The V gene is TRBV3-1, the J gene TRBJ2-2; TRBD2 matches at 7 bases. This CDR3 has 15 amino acids. Trimming cost V 2 bases and J 4 bases; bases outside gene matches: 4. Germline-derived CDR1 and CDR2 are LGHDT and YNNKEL (reference sequence). The chain's CDR3 is CASSQLLASTGELFF. DNA for the CDR3: TGTGCCAGCAGCCAATTACTAGCGAGCACCGGGGAGCTGTTTTTT. The variable domain in full, completed from reference TRBV3-1 and TRBJ2-2, reads DTAVSQTPKYLVTQMGNDKSIKCEQNLGHDTMYWYKQDSKKFLKIMFSYNNKELIINETVPNRFSPKSPDKAHLNLHINSLELGDSAVYFCASSQLLASTGELFFGEGSRLTVL.

A remark on this clonotype: A much bigger clone sits one base away, suggesting this may be a read error. The chain employs TRBV7-8 and TRBJ2-7; maybe TRBD1 (5 bases). Per germline, CDR1 SGHVS and CDR2 FQNEAQ. The CDR3 has 14 residues. V was pared by 5 bases and J by 7 bases, with 18 bases between. CDR3 loop: CASSPQTVHNEQYF. DNA for the CDR3: TGTGCCAGCAGCCCGCAGACAGTCCACAATGAGCAGTACTTC.

This clonotype was recorded once. A clone one base away is much larger, so this may be a read error. V is TRBV2 and J is TRBJ2-7; D is ambiguous. The CDR3 is 15 amino acids. V was pared by 3 bases and J by 7 bases, with 19 bases between. Germline CDR1 is SNHLY and CDR2 is FYNNEI. The CDR3 loop reads CASSDNLSQSNEQYF. For the CDR3, the DNA is TGTGCCAGCAGTGATAATCTAAGTCAAAGCAATGAGCAGTACTTC.